The T cell receptor beta chain described here comes from a study of blood T cell repertoires in COVID-19. Study-level background: Material from acute and convalescent COVID-19 was sourced from the United States, Italy and Spain. From T cells, B-cell-depleted T cells, or PBMCs came the material, which was cDNA or gDNA.

Repertoires were generated with immunoSEQ multiplex PCR, while TCRdb's copy carries only in-frame clones and drops some. The repertoire holds over 90,000 clones, with more than 70% as singletons. Trimming took 3 bases from V and 5 from J; bases not matched to a gene: 3. The germline gives CDR1 LGHDT, CDR2 YNNKEL (reference sequence). The CDR3 has 14 amino acids. Sequencing input: peripheral blood. The chain links TRBV3-1 (or the pseudogene TRBV3-2) to TRBJ2-1; 8 bases align to TRBD2. This TCR was recovered from an elderly woman in a cohort sampled during active COVID-19. The CDR3 DNA reads as TGTGCCAGCAGCCAGAGCGGGAGTGACAATGAGCAGTTCTTC. Translated, it gives CASSQSGSDNEQFF.